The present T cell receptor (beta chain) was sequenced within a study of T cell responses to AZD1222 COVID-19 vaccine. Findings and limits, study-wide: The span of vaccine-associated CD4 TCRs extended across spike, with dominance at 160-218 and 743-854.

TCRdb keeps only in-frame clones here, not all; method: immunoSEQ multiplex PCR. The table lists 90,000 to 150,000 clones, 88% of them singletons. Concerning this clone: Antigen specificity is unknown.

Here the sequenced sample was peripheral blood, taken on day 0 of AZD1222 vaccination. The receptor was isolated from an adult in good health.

CDR3 bases: TGTGCCAGCAGCGACGACCAGATTAACTATGGCTACACCTTC. Translating gives CASSDDQINYGYTF. This chain connects TRBV2 to TRBJ1-2; D is ambiguous. The CDR3 has 14 residues. The germline V gene encodes CDR1 SNHLY and CDR2 FYNNEI. V lost 6 bases to trimming and J lost 1 base, with 12 bases between them.